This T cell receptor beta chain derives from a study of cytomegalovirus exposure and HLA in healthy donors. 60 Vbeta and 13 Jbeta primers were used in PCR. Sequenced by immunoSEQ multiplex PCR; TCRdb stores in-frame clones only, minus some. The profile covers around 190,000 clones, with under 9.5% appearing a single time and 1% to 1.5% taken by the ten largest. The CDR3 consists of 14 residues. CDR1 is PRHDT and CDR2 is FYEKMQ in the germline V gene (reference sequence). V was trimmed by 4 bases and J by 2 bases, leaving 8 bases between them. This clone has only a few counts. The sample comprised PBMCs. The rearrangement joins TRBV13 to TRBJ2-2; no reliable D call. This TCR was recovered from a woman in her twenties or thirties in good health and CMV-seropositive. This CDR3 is CASSSNTNTGELFF. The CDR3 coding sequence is TGTGCCAGCAGCTCGAATACTAACACCGGGGAGCTGTTTTTT. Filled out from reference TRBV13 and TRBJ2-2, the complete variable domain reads AAGVIQSPRHLIKEKRETATLKCYPIPRHDTVYWYQQGPGQDPQFLISFYEKMQSDKGSIPDRFSAQQFSDYHSELNMSSLELGDSALYFCASSSNTNTGELFFGEGSRLTVL.